A selection of T cell receptor beta chains follows, all from one sample in a study of blood T cells in healthy people across ages. MiXCR, applied by TCRdb to the 5' RACE reads, yields one record per CDR3 protein. This table has about 670,000 distinct CDR3 sequences, over 40% appearing once. The specimen was blood. The source is a woman of 80 years or more in good health. Both conserved end residues are part of each CDR3. Some rows mark clone size as missing; the rest say once, few, many or name a class of expanded clone.

TRBJ2-1	few	TRBV7-2	CASSKTTYNEQFF
NA	NA	TRBV20-1	CLLGGSGVNSSYKEQYF
TRBJ1-2	NA	TRBV20-1	CNGGTDYGYTF
TRBJ2-1	NA	TRBV6-6	CASTNPRDRGNNEQFF
TRBJ1-2	NA	TRBV18	CASSPQRGLYDGYTF
TRBJ2-3	NA	TRBV20-1	CSARSRTSGGSTDTQYF
NA	NA	TRBV29-1	CSVGQDSYNEQYF
TRBJ2-7	many	TRBV12-5	CASDPVRWVPFEQYF
TRBJ1-1	few	TRBV30	CAWSLRSEAFF
TRBJ1-1	NA	TRBV10-3	CAIRDRDRDTEAFF
TRBJ1-1	few	TRBV12-3/TRBV12-4	CASSHLTEAFF
TRBJ2-5	NA	TRBV24-1	CATAELENEQYF
TRBJ2-1	few	TRBV6-5	CASSYGLADYNEQFF
TRBJ2-1	NA	TRBV12-3/TRBV12-4	CASSLDELTRYNEQFF
TRBJ1-4	NA	TRBV5-1	CASSLAQTATNEKLFF
TRBJ2-5	many	TRBV11-2	CASSLRGGVETQYF
TRBJ2-3	NA	TRBV18	CASSLGEMTDTQYF
TRBJ2-5	few	TRBV20-1	CSASRPLGGSRTQYF
TRBJ2-1	many	TRBV2	CASSEDREASNEQFF
TRBJ1-1	NA	TRBV20-1	CSAREGCTEAFF
TRBJ2-6	NA	TRBV20-1	CSARDRAATSGANVLTF
TRBJ1-5	few	TRBV20-1	CSASREGQPQHF
TRBJ1-2	NA	TRBV12-3/TRBV12-4	CASSPQELYGYTF
TRBJ2-3	NA	TRBV18	CASSPSPRLRDTQYF
NA	NA	TRBV7-3	CASSPNPSGYNEQYF
TRBJ1-4	many	TRBV7-8	CASSSRDRGIRGNEKLFF
TRBJ1-2	many	TRBV7-2	CASSASRPYGYTF
TRBJ1-2	NA	TRBV20-1	CSARDHGGPHGYTF
TRBJ2-7	NA	TRBV20-1	CSASGLAGSSYEQYF
TRBJ2-1	many	TRBV29-1	CSALAGGSEQFF
TRBJ1-1	few	TRBV5-1	CASSLEGPGPNTEAFF
TRBJ2-7	NA	TRBV18	CASASGTFYEQYF
TRBJ2-1	few	TRBV7-3	CASSLTFGSQGPQFF
TRBJ2-1	many	TRBV24-1	CATDRGNEQFF
TRBJ2-1	NA	TRBV13	CASSWTSGPPEQFF
TRBJ2-1	once	TRBV20-1	CSVTADLYEQFF
TRBJ2-1	NA	TRBV7-2	CAGSPFGGSYNEQFF
TRBJ2-5	NA	TRBV12-3/TRBV12-4	CASSLSGGRTQYF
TRBJ2-3	NA	TRBV24-1	CATTSGAVADTQYF
TRBJ2-5	few	TRBV7-9	CASRRRGARGAGETQYF
TRBJ1-2	NA	TRBV5-1	CASSLDNRCGYTF
TRBJ2-5	NA	TRBV20-1	CSARDRTDEQYF
TRBJ2-3	NA	TRBV12-3/TRBV12-4	CASSLALAEGGDTQYF
TRBJ1-1	many	TRBV7-9	CASSTQTGTEAFF
TRBJ2-4	once	TRBV15	CATSSTQGLAKSIQYF
TRBJ1-1	many	TRBV10-3	CAISGDRATEAFF
TRBJ2-5	NA	TRBV12-3/TRBV12-4	CASRAGLAGGRQYF
TRBJ1-1	many	TRBV6-5	CASSWGQGEGEAFF
TRBJ2-7	NA	TRBV4-2	CASSQDRTGGLREQYF
TRBJ2-3	few	TRBV24-1	CATSQAPLGIGTQYF
TRBJ2-7	few	TRBV4-2	CASSQTAGTIVYEQYF
TRBJ2-5	many	TRBV7-2	CASSLSGGFETQYF
TRBJ2-7	NA	TRBV7-6	CASSLRAGEEYEQYF
TRBJ2-5	many	TRBV18	CASSPGAPETQYF
TRBJ2-7	few	TRBV28	CASSSGLGSEQYF
TRBJ2-3	many	TRBV7-2	CASSLGSGDTQYF
TRBJ1-2	many	TRBV5-1	CASQLGAGSLYGYTF
TRBJ1-2	NA	TRBV5-1	CASSLPGGGGYGYTF